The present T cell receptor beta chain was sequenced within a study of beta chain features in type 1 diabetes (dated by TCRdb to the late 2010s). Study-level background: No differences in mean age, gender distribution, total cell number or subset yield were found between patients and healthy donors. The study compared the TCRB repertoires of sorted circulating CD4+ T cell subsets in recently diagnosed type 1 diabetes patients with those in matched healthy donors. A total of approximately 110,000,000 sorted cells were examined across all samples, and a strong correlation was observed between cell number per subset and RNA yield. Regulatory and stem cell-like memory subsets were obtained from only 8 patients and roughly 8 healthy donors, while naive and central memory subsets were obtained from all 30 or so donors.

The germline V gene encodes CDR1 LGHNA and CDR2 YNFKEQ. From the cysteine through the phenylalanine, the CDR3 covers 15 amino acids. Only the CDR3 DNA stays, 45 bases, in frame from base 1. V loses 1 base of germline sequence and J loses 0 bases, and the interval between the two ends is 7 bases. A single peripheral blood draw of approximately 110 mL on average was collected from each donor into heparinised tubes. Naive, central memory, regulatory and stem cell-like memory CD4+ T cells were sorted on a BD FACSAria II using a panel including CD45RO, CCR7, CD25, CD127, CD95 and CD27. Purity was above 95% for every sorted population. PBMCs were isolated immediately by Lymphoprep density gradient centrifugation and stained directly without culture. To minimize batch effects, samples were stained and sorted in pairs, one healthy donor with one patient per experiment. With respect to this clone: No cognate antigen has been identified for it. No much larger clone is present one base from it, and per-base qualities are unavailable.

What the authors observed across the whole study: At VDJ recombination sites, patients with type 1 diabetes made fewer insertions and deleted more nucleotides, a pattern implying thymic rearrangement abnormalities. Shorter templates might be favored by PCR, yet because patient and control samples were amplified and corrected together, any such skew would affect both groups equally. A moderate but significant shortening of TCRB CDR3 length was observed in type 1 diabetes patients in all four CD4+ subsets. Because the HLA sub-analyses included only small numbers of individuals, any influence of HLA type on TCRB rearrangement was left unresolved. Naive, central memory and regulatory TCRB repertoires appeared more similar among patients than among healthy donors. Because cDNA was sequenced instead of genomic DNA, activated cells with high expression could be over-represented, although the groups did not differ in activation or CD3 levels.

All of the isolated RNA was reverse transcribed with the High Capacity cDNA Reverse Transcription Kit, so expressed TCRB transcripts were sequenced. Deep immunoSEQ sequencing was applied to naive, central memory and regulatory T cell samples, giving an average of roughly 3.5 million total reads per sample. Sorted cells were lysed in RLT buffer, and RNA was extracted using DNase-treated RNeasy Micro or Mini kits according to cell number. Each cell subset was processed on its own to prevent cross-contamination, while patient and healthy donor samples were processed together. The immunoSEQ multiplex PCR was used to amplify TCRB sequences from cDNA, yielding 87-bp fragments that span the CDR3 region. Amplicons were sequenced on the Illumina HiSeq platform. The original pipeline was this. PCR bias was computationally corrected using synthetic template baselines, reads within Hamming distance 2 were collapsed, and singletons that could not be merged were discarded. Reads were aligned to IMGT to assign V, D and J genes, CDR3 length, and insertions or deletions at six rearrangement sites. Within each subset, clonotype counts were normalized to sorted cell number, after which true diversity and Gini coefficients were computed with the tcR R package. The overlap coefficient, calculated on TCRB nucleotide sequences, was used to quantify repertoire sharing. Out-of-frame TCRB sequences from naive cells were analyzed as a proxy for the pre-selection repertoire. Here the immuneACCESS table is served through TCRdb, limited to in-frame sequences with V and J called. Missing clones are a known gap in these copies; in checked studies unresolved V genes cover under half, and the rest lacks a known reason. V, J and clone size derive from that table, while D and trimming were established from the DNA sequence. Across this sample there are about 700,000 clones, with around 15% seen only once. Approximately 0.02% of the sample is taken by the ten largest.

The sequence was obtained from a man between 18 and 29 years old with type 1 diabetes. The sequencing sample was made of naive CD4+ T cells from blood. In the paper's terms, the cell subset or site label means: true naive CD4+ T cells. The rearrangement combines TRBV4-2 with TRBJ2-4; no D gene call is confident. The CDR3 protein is CASSQAELAKNIQYF. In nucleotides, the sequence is TGTGCCAGCAGCCAAGCGGAACTAGCCAAAAACATTCAGTACTTC.